This entry concerns a single T cell receptor beta chain. Its antigen is not identified. Regarding time point: newly diagnosed, previously untreated cHL patient sample. Researchers pulled CD8+ T cells out of thawed PBMCs using magnetic negative selection. Untreated, newly diagnosed classical Hodgkin lymphoma PBMCs were used for comparison. This sample was included in a study of PD-1 blockade in classical Hodgkin lymphoma. Whole-study findings and limits: The repertoire differences lack a defined cause, possibly disease activity or prior therapy.

V was clipped by 4 bases and J by 2 bases, with 15 bases between them. Germline V CDR1 and CDR2: SGDLS, YYNGEE. This CDR3 region has 15 residues. TCRdb's table, derived via immunoSEQ multiplex PCR, lists solely in-frame clones and lacks some. The top ten hold 5% to 6.5% of the sample, which has 14,000 to 15,000 clones, 91% seen once. The receptor comes from a human donor with classical Hodgkin lymphoma. The chain uses TRBV9 and TRBJ2-5; D is perhaps TRBD1 (6 bases). Sequenced: CD8+ T cells from blood. CDR3 sequence reads: CASSPAGQIQETQYF. As DNA, the CDR3 is TGTGCCAGCAGCCCCGCCGGACAGATACAAGAGACCCAGTACTTC.